The TCR beta chain under discussion was sequenced for a study of blood T cell repertoires in COVID-19. Between the trimmed V and J ends, which lost 3 bases and 5 bases, there was a span of 13 bases. Germline CDR1 and CDR2: SEHNR and FQNEAQ (reference sequence). This CDR3 comprises 14 residues. Some clones are missing from TCRdb's copy, which holds only in-frame ones; the method was immunoSEQ multiplex PCR. The table has roughly 200,000 clones, roughly 80% seen once. The chain combines TRBV7-9 with TRBJ1-2; tentatively, D is TRBD1 (5 bases). The sample comprised peripheral blood. The source of this sequence is a woman aged 40 to 55 with COVID-19, enrolled during active disease. In DNA, the CDR3 is TGTGCCAGCAGCTTGGGGGGGAGACTTTATGGCTACACCTTC. The encoded protein is CASSLGGRLYGYTF. Full variable domain (remainder filled in from reference TRBV7-9 and TRBJ1-2): DTGVSQNPRHKITKRGQNVTFRCDPISEHNRLYWYRQTLGQGPEFLTYFQNEAQLEKSRLLSDRFSAERPKGSFSTLEIQRTEQGDSAMYLCASSLGGRLYGYTFGSGTRLTVV.